The 26 T cell receptor beta chains below come from one sample, sequenced in a study of cytomegalovirus exposure and HLA in healthy donors. The method was immunoSEQ multiplex PCR; TCRdb's version includes in-frame clones alone and lacks a portion of them. Of around 60,000 clones in the sample, roughly 95% were seen once. Specimen: PBMCs. These receptors were collected from a woman between 18 and 29 years old in good health and CMV-seronegative.

The CDR3 reads CASSMGLYVTETQYF. The CDR3 DNA reads TGTGCCAGTAGTATGGGCCTGTACGTCACAGAGACCCAGTACTTC. The rearrangement uses TRBV19 and TRBJ2-5, with D unresolved. This CDR3 has 15 amino acids. Germline assignment: CDR1 LNHDA and CDR2 SQIVND (reference sequence). The V and J ends lost 3 bases and 4 bases respectively, with 15 bases between them.

CDR3: CASSHPAGLASYEQYF. CDR3 sequence (DNA): TGTGCCAGCAGCCACCCTGCCGGACTAGCATCCTACGAGCAGTACTTC. The chain employs TRBV14 and TRBJ2-7; 8 bases fit TRBD2. Trimming at V came to 3 bases and at J to 1 base, leaving 8 bases not matched to a gene. CDR1 and CDR2 (germline): SGHDN, FVKESK. The CDR3 is made up of 16 amino acids.

The rearrangement links TRBV28 to TRBJ2-1; TRBD2 might be the D (6 bases). Germline V gene sequence: CDR1 MDHEN, CDR2 SYDVKM. The CDR3 consists of 11 residues. With 5 bases removed from V and 12 bases from J, the gap between germline ends came to 11 bases. The CDR3 loop reads CASSRLGGQFF. As DNA, the CDR3 is TGTGCCAGCAGTCGGTTGGGGGGGCAGTTCTTC.

This clone is a singleton in its sample. The J gene is TRBJ2-2, the V gene TRBV5-4; 7 bases map to TRBD1. Germline CDR1 SGHNT, CDR2 YYREEE (reference sequence). The V gene end was trimmed by 2 bases and the J gene end by 7 bases; junction bases not matched to a gene: 14. CDR3 length: 17 residues. CDR3 DNA sequence: TGTGCCAGCAGCTTTCCGGTCGGGCAGGGGGTCCACGGGGAGCTGTTTTTT. This translates into CASSFPVGQGVHGELFF.

V is TRBV18 and J is TRBJ2-3; 8 positions agree with TRBD2. The CDR3 is made up of 15 amino acids. CDR1 and CDR2 from the germline V gene are KGHSH and LQKENI. J was trimmed by 8 bases and V by 0 bases; bases with no gene match: 7. The CDR3 sequence: CASSPPFGRESTQYF. The CDR3 bases are TGTGCCAGCTCACCACCGTTCGGGAGGGAGAGTACGCAGTATTTT.

The genes are TRBV10-3 and TRBJ1-1; possible D gene TRBD1, 6 bases. Germline CDR1 is ENHRY and CDR2 is SYGVKD. There are 16 residues in the CDR3. V was cut by 2 bases and J by 5 bases, with 18 bases left in between. The CDR3 here is CAISEGGLIDYTEAFF. The CDR3 region has the DNA TGTGCCATCAGTGAGGGGGGCCTGATCGATTATACTGAAGCTTTCTTT.

The rearrangement links TRBV7-3 to TRBJ2-1, with D possibly matching TRBD2 (6 bases). CDR3 length: 16 amino acids. The germline V gene encodes CDR1 SGHTA and CDR2 FQGTGA. V shed 0 bases and J shed 0 bases, with 9 bases lying between them. CDR3 bases: TGTGCCAGCAGCTTAACCGCGGGGAGCTCCTACAATGAGCAGTTCTTC. Translating it yields CASSLTAGSSYNEQFF.

The V and J genes are TRBV27 and TRBJ1-5; no firm D call. The CDR3 totals 15 residues. V dropped 0 bases and J dropped 0 bases, with 6 bases sitting between them. CDR1 and CDR2 from the germline V gene are MNHEY and SMNVEV (reference sequence). The CDR3: CASSLSAGSNQPQHF. In DNA form, the CDR3 reads TGTGCCAGCAGTTTATCGGCGGGTAGCAATCAGCCCCAGCATTTT.

This clone was detected only once. This chain uses TRBV19 with TRBJ1-5; possibly TRBD1 for D (5 bases). V was cut by 6 bases and J by 2 bases, with 14 bases left in between. The V gene's germline CDR1 is LNHDA and CDR2 SQIVND (reference sequence). This CDR3 region has 15 residues. Written as DNA, the CDR3 is TGTGCCAGTAGGGGCAGGGCGTTCCGCAATCAGCCCCAGCATTTT. Its translation: CASRGRAFRNQPQHF. The full variable domain, its missing parts supplied by reference TRBV19 and TRBJ1-5, is DGGITQSPKYLFRKEGQNVTLSCEQNLNHDAMYWYRQDPGQGLRLIYYSQIVNDFQKGDIAEGYSVSREKKESFPLTVTSAQKNPTAFYLCASRGRAFRNQPQHFGDGTRLSIL.

The chain links TRBV7-3 to TRBJ2-2, with 12 bases fitting TRBD1. The germline gives CDR1 SGHTA, CDR2 FQGTGA. Losses at the gene ends were 5 bases for V and 5 bases for J; bases not matched to a gene: 3. CDR3 size: 15 residues. The CDR3 protein is CASSPGQGATGELFF. The CDR3 DNA reads TGTGCCAGCAGCCCGGGACAGGGGGCAACCGGGGAGCTGTTTTTT. Using reference TRBV7-3 and TRBJ2-2 for the parts outside the CDR3, the full variable domain is GAGVSQTPSNKVTEKGKYVELRCDPISGHTALYWYRQSLGQGPEFLIYFQGTGAADDSGLPNDRFFAVRPEGSVSTLKIQRTERGDSAVYLCASSPGQGATGELFFGEGSRLTVL.

V and J are TRBV10-3 and TRBJ2-1; D unclear. The V gene lost 6 bases and the J gene lost 4 bases, with 10 bases spanning the gap. Germline V gene sequence: CDR1 ENHRY, CDR2 SYGVKD. The CDR3 is 13 residues long. The DNA for the CDR3 is TGTGCCATCAGGGCGACTGATTACAATGAGCAGTTCTTC. It translates to CAIRATDYNEQFF.

This sequence joins TRBV28 and TRBJ2-1, with 7 nucleotides matching TRBD2. The germline CDR1 and CDR2 sequences are MDHEN and SYDVKM. The CDR3 is 16 residues long. The ends lost 8 bases at V and 9 bases at J; junction bases unmatched: 19. CDR3 loop: CASGSGGTQPQGEQFF. CDR3 nucleotide sequence: TGTGCCAGCGGATCCGGGGGGACTCAACCCCAAGGTGAGCAGTTCTTC.

The chain is built from TRBV30 and TRBJ1-1, with D possibly TRBD1 on 5 matching bases. This CDR3 has 14 residues. Trimming stripped 4 bases from V and 0 bases from J, with 12 bases between. Germline V gives CDR1 GTSNPN, CDR2 SVGIG (reference sequence). CDR3 DNA sequence: TGTGCCTGGACCCTCGGGGGGGTGAACACTGAAGCTTTCTTT. This sequence encodes CAWTLGGVNTEAFF.

The chain combines TRBV5-1 with TRBJ1-1, with TRBD1 matching 8 bases. The CDR3 covers 14 residues. Germline V gene sequence: CDR1 SGHRS, CDR2 YFSETQ. The J segment lost 1 base and the V segment lost 4 bases, leaving 3 bases of the junction unmatched. This chain's CDR3 is CASSPRGRNTEAFF. The CDR3 DNA sequence: TGCGCCAGCAGCCCCAGGGGGCGGAACACTGAAGCTTTCTTT.

This clone showed up just once. The chain is built from TRBV6-4 and TRBJ2-2, with 14 bases that match TRBD2. This CDR3 is 18 amino acids long. Germline values: CDR1 MRHNA, CDR2 SNTAGT. Germline trimming cut 6 bases from V and 2 bases from J; bases unmatched to any gene: 8. CDR3 nucleotide sequence: TGTGCCAGCAGCCGGGGGACTAGCGGGAGTTTTAACACCGGGGAGCTGTTTTTT. As protein: CASSRGTSGSFNTGELFF.

The rearrangement joins TRBV6-6 to TRBJ1-1; no definite D call. The CDR3 totals 13 residues. V lost 3 bases and J 3 bases, leaving 8 bases between the germline ends. In germline, CDR1 is MNHNY, CDR2 SVGAGI (reference sequence). DNA of the CDR3: TGTGCCAGCAGTTATGAGGCGGACACTGAAGCTTTCTTT. Protein sequence: CASSYEADTEAFF.

V and J are TRBV30 and TRBJ1-2; D gene ambiguous. This CDR3 spans 14 amino acids. The V end lost 5 bases, the J end lost 3 bases, and 16 bases lay between the germline ends. Germline V gives CDR1 GTSNPN, CDR2 SVGIG (reference sequence). The CDR3 protein is CAWGPRGEDYGYTF. In DNA form, the CDR3 reads TGTGCCTGGGGCCCCCGGGGAGAGGACTATGGCTACACCTTC. Supplemented by reference TRBV30 and TRBJ1-2, the full variable domain reads SQTIHQWPATLVQPVGSPLSLECTVEGTSNPNLYWYRQAAGRGLQLLFYSVGIGQISSEVPQNLSASRPQDRQFILSSKKLLLSDSGFYLCAWGPRGEDYGYTFGSGTRLTVV.

The rearrangement links TRBV2 to TRBJ2-2; 11 bases are shared with TRBD2. The CDR3 has 16 amino acids. The J segment lost 7 bases and the V segment lost 3 bases, leaving 7 bases of the junction unmatched. Germline V gene sequence: CDR1 SNHLY, CDR2 FYNNEI. CDR3 in DNA: TGTGCCAGCAGTGACCAGACTAGCGGGATGATCGGGGAGCTGTTTTTT. Translating gives CASSDQTSGMIGELFF.

The CDR3 region has the DNA TGTGCCAGCAGTGAAGGCGGGTCCGCCCTCTATGGCTACACCTTC. Its translation: CASSEGGSALYGYTF. The V call is TRBV25-1, the J call TRBJ1-2; the D is unclear. This CDR3 spans 15 amino acids. V gave up 2 bases and J gave up 4 bases, with 14 bases separating them. Germline CDR1 reads MGHDK; CDR2 reads SYGVNS.

The chain links TRBV4-3 to TRBJ2-5; 10 positions agree with TRBD2. The germline gives CDR1 LGHNA, CDR2 YSLEER. After removal of 0 bases from V and 4 bases from J, the junction contained 5 bases not matched to a gene. This CDR3 comprises 16 residues. The CDR3 here is CASSQDPSGGGETQYF. The CDR3 nucleotides are TGCGCCAGCAGCCAAGATCCCAGCGGGGGGGGAGAGACCCAGTACTTC.

The chain uses TRBV7-2 and TRBJ2-7; maybe TRBD1 (5 bases). This CDR3 is 13 amino acids long. CDR1 is SGHTA and CDR2 is FQGNSA in the germline V gene. V was shortened by 5 bases and J by 5 bases, with 13 bases between the two germline ends. The CDR3 loop reads CASSPQGLDEQYF. The CDR3 coding sequence is TGTGCCAGCAGCCCCCAGGGATTGGACGAGCAGTACTTC. The entire variable domain, with the rest obtained from reference TRBV7-2 and TRBJ2-7, is as follows: GAGVSQSPSNKVTEKGKDVELRCDPISGHTALYWYRQSLGQGLEFLIYFQGNSAPDKSGLPSDRFSAERTGGSVSTLTIQRTQQEDSAVYLCASSPQGLDEQYFGPGTRLTVT.

V and J are TRBV4-3 and TRBJ2-4, with 11 bases fitting TRBD2. This CDR3 has 18 amino acids. Germline V gene sequence: CDR1 LGHNA, CDR2 YSLEER. Germline trimming cut 0 bases from V and 11 bases from J; bases unmatched to any gene: 15. CDR3 loop: CASSQDALLAGVFGLQYF. The CDR3 DNA is TGCGCCAGCAGCCAAGATGCCCTACTAGCGGGAGTTTTCGGCCTTCAGTACTTC.

The chain recombines TRBV6-6 with TRBJ2-3; D may be TRBD2 (6 bases). The V end was cut by 6 bases, the J end by 8 bases, with 15 bases between. This CDR3 has 13 residues. Germline V gene sequence: CDR1 MNHNY, CDR2 SVGAGI (reference sequence). The DNA for the CDR3 is TGTGCCAGCAGCCCTGGAGGGTCCCTTACGCAGTATTTT. Amino acids: CASSPGGSLTQYF.

In its sample, this clone was seen a few times. The rearrangement links TRBV5-4 to TRBJ1-1, with 10 bases aligning to TRBD1. With V trimmed by 4 bases and J by 6 bases, 3 bases remained unmatched. The CDR3 totals 13 residues. CDR1 SGHNT and CDR2 YYREEE come from the germline V gene (reference sequence). The CDR3 reads CASSPGTGAEAFF. CDR3 coding DNA: TGTGCCAGCAGCCCTGGGACAGGGGCTGAAGCTTTCTTT. The entire variable domain, with the rest obtained from reference TRBV5-4 and TRBJ1-1, is as follows: ETGVTQSPTHLIKTRGQQVTLRCSSQSGHNTVSWYQQALGQGPQFIFQYYREEENGRGNFPPRFSGLQFPNYSSELNVNALELDDSALYLCASSPGTGAEAFFGQGTRLTVV.

The V and J genes are TRBV11-2 and TRBJ1-3; 7 bases agree with TRBD1. The CDR3 totals 16 residues. Trimming cost V 4 bases and J 3 bases; bases outside gene matches: 9. Germline CDR1 reads SGHAT; CDR2 reads FQNNGV. This CDR3 is CASSSRSGGGGNTIYF. Here the CDR3 DNA reads TGTGCCAGCAGCTCCCGGTCAGGGGGAGGTGGAAACACCATATATTTT.

The gene calls are TRBV7-9 and TRBJ2-3; a possible D gene is TRBD2 (5 bases). Between the trimmed V and J ends, which lost 0 bases and 4 bases, there was a span of 17 bases. CDR1 and CDR2 (germline): SEHNR, FQNEAQ (reference sequence). The CDR3 consists of 17 residues. The CDR3 reads CASSLAPGPKRPDTQYF. The CDR3 coding sequence is TGTGCCAGCAGCTTAGCCCCCGGGCCAAAGCGGCCAGATACGCAGTATTTT.